This T cell receptor (beta chain) was captured by sequencing in a study of cytomegalovirus exposure and HLA in healthy donors. Study results and limitations: Rare TCR sequences dominated, though some public TCRs recurred in many donors. The authors enumerated over 150 TCR beta chains as linked to cytomegalovirus.

The PCR used 60 Vbeta and 13 Jbeta primers. Data came from immunoSEQ multiplex PCR; TCRdb stores just in-frame clones and leaves some out. The sample records about 160,000 clones, 70% to 80% being singletons. Looked up from germline, CDR1 is MNHNS and CDR2 is SASEGT. Germline trimming cut 7 bases from V and 4 bases from J; bases unmatched to any gene: 8. The length of the CDR3 is 15 residues. Points on this clone: Its antigen is currently unknown.

The receptor was isolated from a human donor in good health. This chain connects TRBV6-1 to TRBJ2-3; 10 positions match TRBD2. The sequenced sample consisted of PBMCs. CDR3 region: CASTGTSGNSDTQYF. As DNA, the CDR3 is TGTGCCAGCACAGGTACTAGCGGGAACTCAGATACGCAGTATTTT.